This T cell receptor beta chain was sequenced during a study of blood T cell repertoires in COVID-19. Study summary: Acute and convalescent COVID-19 samples came from the United States, Italy and Spain. PBMCs, B-cell-depleted T cells, or T cells provided the cDNA or gDNA that made up the material.

In the original processing: How many nucleated cells were present was estimated from reference gene primer amplification. Some clones are missing from TCRdb's copy, which holds only in-frame ones; the method was immunoSEQ multiplex PCR. V and J calls and clone size are as listed in that table; D and trimming were resolved from the DNA. The sample includes fewer than 650,000 clones, roughly nine tenths of them seen just once. CDR1 is SGHRS and CDR2 is YFSETQ in the germline V gene. J was trimmed by 5 bases and V by 6 bases; bases with no gene match: 8. This CDR3 is built from 14 residues. This clone showed up just once. The Seattle patients, enrolled during active infection, were followed longitudinally.

The clonotype comes from a woman in her forties or fifties with COVID-19, enrolled during active disease. Sequences were obtained from peripheral blood. The gene calls are TRBV5-1 and TRBJ1-1; 9 nucleotides line up with TRBD1. The CDR3 nucleotides are TGCGCCAGCACTCGACAGGGGGAGGGAACTGAAGCTTTCTTT. It translates to CASTRQGEGTEAFF.